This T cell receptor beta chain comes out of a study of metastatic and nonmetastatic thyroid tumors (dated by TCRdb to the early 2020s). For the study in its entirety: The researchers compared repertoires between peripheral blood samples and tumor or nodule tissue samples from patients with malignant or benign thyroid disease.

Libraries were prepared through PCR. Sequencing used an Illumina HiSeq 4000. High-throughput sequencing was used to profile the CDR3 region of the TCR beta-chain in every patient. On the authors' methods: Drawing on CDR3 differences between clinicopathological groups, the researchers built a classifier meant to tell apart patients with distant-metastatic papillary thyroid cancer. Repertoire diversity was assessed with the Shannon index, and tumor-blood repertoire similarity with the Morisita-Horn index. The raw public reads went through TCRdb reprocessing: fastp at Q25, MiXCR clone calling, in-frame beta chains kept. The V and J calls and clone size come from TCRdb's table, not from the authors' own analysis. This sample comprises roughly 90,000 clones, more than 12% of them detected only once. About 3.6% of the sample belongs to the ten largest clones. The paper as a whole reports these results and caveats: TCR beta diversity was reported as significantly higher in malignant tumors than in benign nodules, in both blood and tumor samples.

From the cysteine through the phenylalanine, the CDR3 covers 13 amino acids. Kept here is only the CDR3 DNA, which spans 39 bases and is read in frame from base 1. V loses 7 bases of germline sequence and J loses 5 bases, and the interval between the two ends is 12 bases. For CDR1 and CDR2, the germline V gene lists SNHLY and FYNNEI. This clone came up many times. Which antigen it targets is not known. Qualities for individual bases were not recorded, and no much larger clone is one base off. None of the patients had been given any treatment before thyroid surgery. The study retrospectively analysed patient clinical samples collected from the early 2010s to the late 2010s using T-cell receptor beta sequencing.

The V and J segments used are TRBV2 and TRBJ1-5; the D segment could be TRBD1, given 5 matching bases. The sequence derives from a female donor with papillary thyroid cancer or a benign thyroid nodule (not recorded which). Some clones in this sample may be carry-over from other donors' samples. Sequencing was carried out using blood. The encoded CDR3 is CASKGEWDQPQHF. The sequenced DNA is TGTGCCAGCAAAGGGGAATGGGATCAGCCCCAGCATTTT.